Reported below is one T cell receptor (beta chain). These data are taken from a study of blood T cell repertoires in COVID-19. This table comes from immunoSEQ multiplex PCR, and its TCRdb copy is limited to in-frame clones, with some not included. The repertoire holds over 200,000 clones, over 70% seen once, with over 3.5% in the top ten. The ends lost 4 bases at V and 16 bases at J; junction bases unmatched: 16. The CDR3 has 15 residues. Germline V gene data show CDR1 as SEHNR and CDR2 as FQNEAQ (reference sequence). This TCR was sampled from a woman in her 30s who had been exposed to COVID-19. Sample: PBMCs or T cells enriched from blood (not recorded which). The J gene is TRBJ2-4, the V gene TRBV7-9; 10 bases map to TRBD2. The CDR3 DNA reads TGTGCCAGCAGCTCCGGTGGTCTAGCGGGAGCTGGGTTTTACTTC. It encodes CASSSGGLAGAGFYF.